This is a list of T cell receptor beta chains from one sample in a study of cytomegalovirus exposure and HLA in healthy donors. Profiling relied on immunoSEQ multiplex PCR, and the TCRdb table lists in-frame clones only, not all of them. The sample consists of under 200,000 clones, approximately 86% of them appearing once. The specimen sequenced was PBMCs. The receptors were sampled from a young woman in good health and CMV-seronegative. The CDR3 runs from the conserved cysteine through the conserved F or W. D genes are given only for firm matches. The size of a clone is reported for some rows only, either as once, few or many, or as a class for expanded clones.

cdr3_length: 20
d_call: .
clone_size: .
v_call: TRBV19
j_call: TRBJ2-1
cdr3_aa: CASSTSGGQGPARPYNEQFF
cdr3_nt: TGTGCCAGTAGCACCAGCGGGGGACAGGGTCCGGCACGCCCCTACAATGAGCAGTTCTTC

cdr3_length: 15
d_call: TRBD2
clone_size: .
v_call: TRBV19
j_call: TRBJ2-7
cdr3_aa: CASSITSGPAYEQYF
cdr3_nt: TGTGCCAGTAGTATTACTAGCGGGCCCGCCTACGAGCAGTACTTC

cdr3_length: 16
d_call: TRBD2
clone_size: .
v_call: TRBV27
j_call: TRBJ2-2
cdr3_aa: CASSLKAGGPSGELFF
cdr3_nt: TGTGCCAGCAGTTTAAAAGCGGGGGGGCCGTCCGGGGAGCTGTTTTTT

cdr3_length: 14
d_call: .
clone_size: .
v_call: TRBV27
j_call: TRBJ2-2
cdr3_aa: CASSSERRSGELFF
cdr3_nt: TGTGCCAGCAGTTCGGAGAGGCGGTCCGGGGAGCTGTTTTTT

cdr3_length: 11
d_call: .
clone_size: .
v_call: TRBV15
j_call: TRBJ1-1
cdr3_aa: CATKDRTEAFF
cdr3_nt: TGTGCCACCAAAGACAGAACTGAAGCCTTCTTT

cdr3_length: 16
d_call: .
clone_size: few
v_call: TRBV19
j_call: TRBJ2-6
cdr3_aa: CASSGLLSSGANVLTF
cdr3_nt: TGTGCCAGTAGTGGACTCTTGAGCTCTGGGGCCAACGTCCTGACTTTC

cdr3_length: 14
d_call: .
clone_size: .
v_call: TRBV18
j_call: TRBJ1-1
cdr3_aa: CASSPGTTNTEAFF
cdr3_nt: TGTGCCAGCTCACCTGGCACCACGAACACTGAAGCTTTCTTT

cdr3_length: 12
d_call: .
clone_size: .
v_call: TRBV7-9
j_call: TRBJ1-1
cdr3_aa: CASRGFNTEAFF
cdr3_nt: TGTGCCAGTCGGGGTTTTAACACTGAAGCTTTCTTT

cdr3_length: 11
d_call: TRBD2
clone_size: .
v_call: TRBV28
j_call: TRBJ2-1
cdr3_aa: CASSLTSGQFF
cdr3_nt: TGTGCCAGCAGTTTGACTAGCGGGCAGTTCTTC

cdr3_length: 17
d_call: .
clone_size: .
v_call: TRBV5-1
j_call: TRBJ2-1
cdr3_aa: CASSSLFTSSSYNEQFF
cdr3_nt: TGCGCCAGCAGCTCCTTATTTACTAGTAGCTCCTACAATGAGCAGTTCTTC

cdr3_length: 15
d_call: .
clone_size: few
v_call: TRBV28
j_call: TRBJ1-4
cdr3_aa: CASSPRVGAGEKLFF
cdr3_nt: TGTGCCAGCAGTCCTCGAGTAGGGGCCGGGGAAAAACTGTTTTTT

cdr3_length: 16
d_call: .
clone_size: once
v_call: TRBV5-1
j_call: TRBJ2-1
cdr3_aa: CASSLPGGGWGNEQFF
cdr3_nt: TGCGCCAGCAGCTTGCCAGGGGGAGGATGGGGGAATGAGCAGTTCTTC

cdr3_length: 16
d_call: .
clone_size: .
v_call: TRBV25-1
j_call: TRBJ1-2
cdr3_aa: CASSSPQGRDDYGYTF
cdr3_nt: TGTGCCAGCAGTTCCCCCCAGGGGAGGGACGACTATGGCTACACCTTC

cdr3_length: 14
d_call: .
clone_size: .
v_call: TRBV5-1
j_call: TRBJ1-6
cdr3_aa: CASSLGQYNSPLHF
cdr3_nt: TGCGCCAGCAGCTTGGGACAATACAATTCACCCCTCCACTTT

cdr3_length: 15
d_call: TRBD1
clone_size: .
v_call: TRBV12-5
j_call: TRBJ1-4
cdr3_aa: CASGLTGTGPEKLFF
cdr3_nt: TGTGCTAGTGGTCTAACCGGGACAGGGCCCGAAAAACTGTTTTTT

cdr3_length: 16
d_call: TRBD2
clone_size: .
v_call: TRBV29-1
j_call: TRBJ2-1
cdr3_aa: CSVRNIAGGAHNEQFF
cdr3_nt: TGCAGCGTCAGAAATATAGCGGGAGGGGCTCACAATGAGCAGTTCTTC

cdr3_length: 16
d_call: TRBD2
clone_size: once
v_call: TRBV2
j_call: TRBJ2-1
cdr3_aa: CASTQLAGGVYNEQFF
cdr3_nt: TGTGCCAGCACCCAACTAGCGGGGGGGGTCTACAATGAGCAGTTCTTC

cdr3_length: 19
d_call: .
clone_size: .
v_call: TRBV5-1
j_call: TRBJ1-1
cdr3_aa: CASSLEPSFLQALNTEAFF
cdr3_nt: TGCGCCAGCAGCTTGGAACCCTCCTTTCTCCAAGCTCTTAACACTGAAGCTTTCTTT

cdr3_length: 15
d_call: TRBD1
clone_size: .
v_call: TRBV10-3
j_call: TRBJ1-1
cdr3_aa: CATSLRQGPNTEAFF
cdr3_nt: TGTGCCACCTCTTTGAGACAGGGGCCCAACACTGAAGCTTTCTTT

cdr3_length: 16
d_call: TRBD2
clone_size: .
v_call: TRBV28
j_call: TRBJ2-1
cdr3_aa: CASSTGTSGFVNEQFF
cdr3_nt: TGTGCCAGCAGCACCGGGACTAGCGGGTTTGTCAATGAGCAGTTCTTC

cdr3_length: 14
d_call: TRBD1
clone_size: .
v_call: TRBV5-1
j_call: TRBJ2-7
cdr3_aa: CASSLGQDSYEQYF
cdr3_nt: TGCGCCAGCAGCCTGGGACAGGACTCCTACGAGCAGTACTTC

cdr3_length: 15
d_call: TRBD1
clone_size: .
v_call: TRBV13
j_call: TRBJ2-7
cdr3_aa: CASSLSGQGSYEQYF
cdr3_nt: TGTGCCAGCAGCTTATCCGGACAGGGTTCTTACGAGCAGTACTTC

cdr3_length: 11
d_call: .
clone_size: .
v_call: TRBV21-1
j_call: TRBJ1-5
cdr3_aa: CASSYNQPQHF
cdr3_nt: TGTGCCAGCAGCTACAATCAGCCCCAGCATTTT

cdr3_length: 14
d_call: TRBD1
clone_size: .
v_call: TRBV28
j_call: TRBJ2-7
cdr3_aa: CASRPDRDAYEQYF
cdr3_nt: TGTGCCAGCAGACCGGACAGGGATGCCTACGAGCAGTACTTC

cdr3_length: 14
d_call: .
clone_size: .
v_call: TRBV11-2
j_call: TRBJ2-5
cdr3_aa: CASSLAGGMETQYF
cdr3_nt: TGTGCCAGCAGCTTAGCAGGGGGGATGGAGACCCAGTACTTC

cdr3_length: 14
d_call: TRBD1
clone_size: .
v_call: TRBV10-3
j_call: TRBJ2-1
cdr3_aa: CAISGDRVLNEQFF
cdr3_nt: TGTGCCATCAGCGGCGACAGGGTGTTAAATGAGCAGTTCTTC

cdr3_length: 14
d_call: .
clone_size: once
v_call: TRBV19
j_call: TRBJ1-2
cdr3_aa: CASSILTGNSGYTF
cdr3_nt: TGTGCCAGTAGTATACTTACGGGGAATAGTGGCTACACCTTC

cdr3_length: 11
d_call: .
clone_size: .
v_call: TRBV27
j_call: TRBJ2-7
cdr3_aa: CASSSNYEQYF
cdr3_nt: TGTGCCAGCAGTTCTAACTACGAGCAGTACTTC

cdr3_length: 15
d_call: TRBD2
clone_size: once
v_call: TRBV30
j_call: TRBJ2-3
cdr3_aa: CAWSLQRGSTDTQYF
cdr3_nt: TGTGCCTGGAGCCTACAGCGGGGGAGCACAGATACGCAGTATTTT

cdr3_length: 18
d_call: TRBD2
clone_size: .
v_call: TRBV5-1
j_call: TRBJ2-1
cdr3_aa: CASSFGQTSGYSYNEQFF
cdr3_nt: TGCGCCAGCAGCTTTGGCCAGACTAGCGGATACTCCTACAATGAGCAGTTCTTC

cdr3_length: 15
d_call: .
clone_size: .
v_call: TRBV7-2
j_call: TRBJ1-6
cdr3_aa: CASSLVPEADSPLHF
cdr3_nt: TGTGCCAGCAGCTTAGTCCCGGAGGCGGATTCACCCCTCCACTTT

cdr3_length: 15
d_call: TRBD2
clone_size: .
v_call: TRBV6-5
j_call: TRBJ2-3
cdr3_aa: CASTPQAGGTDTQYF
cdr3_nt: TGTGCCAGCACTCCCCAGGCGGGGGGCACAGATACGCAGTATTTT

cdr3_length: 14
d_call: .
clone_size: .
v_call: TRBV6-5
j_call: TRBJ2-2
cdr3_aa: CASSYGANTGELFF
cdr3_nt: TGTGCCAGCAGTTACGGGGCAAACACCGGGGAGCTGTTTTTT

cdr3_length: 15
d_call: .
clone_size: .
v_call: TRBV5-1
j_call: TRBJ2-3
cdr3_aa: CASSPRAFNTDTQYF
cdr3_nt: TGCGCCAGCAGCCCGCGGGCTTTCAACACAGATACGCAGTATTTT

cdr3_length: 19
d_call: TRBD1
clone_size: .
v_call: TRBV23-1
j_call: TRBJ1-1
cdr3_aa: CASSQSPTGIGAPNTEAFF
cdr3_nt: TGCGCCAGCAGTCAATCACCGACAGGGATTGGGGCCCCGAACACTGAAGCTTTCTTT

cdr3_length: 14
d_call: .
clone_size: .
v_call: TRBV15
j_call: TRBJ1-5
cdr3_aa: CATSRQGNDQPQHF
cdr3_nt: TGTGCCACCAGCCGTCAGGGGAACGATCAGCCCCAGCATTTT

cdr3_length: 16
d_call: .
clone_size: few
v_call: TRBV11-3
j_call: TRBJ2-7
cdr3_aa: CASSLRLVRYAYEQYF
cdr3_nt: TGTGCCAGCAGCCTAAGACTAGTGCGGTATGCCTACGAGCAGTACTTC

cdr3_length: 14
d_call: .
clone_size: .
v_call: TRBV5-6
j_call: TRBJ2-2
cdr3_aa: CASSPILAPGELFF
cdr3_nt: TGTGCCAGCAGCCCCATACTTGCCCCCGGGGAGCTGTTTTTT

cdr3_length: 12
d_call: .
clone_size: few
v_call: TRBV5-4
j_call: TRBJ1-1
cdr3_aa: CASSLGPGEAFF
cdr3_nt: TGTGCCAGCAGCTTGGGCCCGGGGGAAGCTTTCTTT

cdr3_length: 14
d_call: .
clone_size: .
v_call: TRBV18
j_call: TRBJ2-3
cdr3_aa: CASSRLDLTDTQYF
cdr3_nt: TGTGCCAGCTCAAGACTAGACCTCACAGATACGCAGTATTTT

cdr3_length: 12
d_call: .
clone_size: .
v_call: TRBV5-6
j_call: TRBJ1-2
cdr3_aa: CASSFGTNGYTF
cdr3_nt: TGTGCCAGCAGCTTCGGGACAAATGGCTACACCTTC

cdr3_length: 14
d_call: TRBD1
clone_size: .
v_call: TRBV27
j_call: TRBJ1-2
cdr3_aa: CASSLSQGARGYTF
cdr3_nt: TGTGCCAGCAGTTTATCGCAGGGGGCGAGGGGCTACACCTTC

cdr3_length: 15
d_call: .
clone_size: .
v_call: TRBV23-1
j_call: TRBJ1-1
cdr3_aa: CASSQSTQGFPEAFF
cdr3_nt: TGCGCCAGCAGTCAATCCACACAGGGCTTCCCTGAAGCTTTCTTT

cdr3_length: 15
d_call: .
clone_size: .
v_call: TRBV12-2
j_call: TRBJ2-1
cdr3_aa: CASRPTSGSYNEQFF
cdr3_nt: TGTGCAAGTCGCCCGACTAGCGGATCCTACAATGAGCAGTTCTTC

cdr3_length: 11
d_call: .
clone_size: .
v_call: TRBV30
j_call: TRBJ2-5
cdr3_aa: CAWRREGGQYF
cdr3_nt: TGTGCCTGGAGGAGGGAGGGGGGCCAGTACTTC

cdr3_length: 18
d_call: TRBD2
clone_size: .
v_call: TRBV28
j_call: TRBJ2-5
cdr3_aa: CASSFSTETSGSGETQYF
cdr3_nt: TGTGCCAGCAGTTTCTCGACCGAGACTAGCGGGAGTGGAGAGACCCAGTACTTC

cdr3_length: 15
d_call: TRBD2
clone_size: .
v_call: TRBV30
j_call: TRBJ2-1
cdr3_aa: CAWSITSGRWHEQFF
cdr3_nt: TGTGCCTGGAGTATTACTAGCGGGAGATGGCATGAGCAGTTCTTC

cdr3_length: 15
d_call: TRBD1
clone_size: .
v_call: TRBV10-3
j_call: TRBJ1-1
cdr3_aa: CAISAVYRGGTEAFF
cdr3_nt: TGTGCCATCAGCGCAGTTTACAGGGGGGGCACTGAAGCTTTCTTT

cdr3_length: 14
d_call: TRBD1
clone_size: .
v_call: TRBV2
j_call: TRBJ1-1
cdr3_aa: CASSGDRWNTEAFF
cdr3_nt: TGTGCCAGCAGTGGGGACAGGTGGAACACTGAAGCTTTCTTT

cdr3_length: 12
d_call: .
clone_size: .
v_call: TRBV10-2
j_call: TRBJ2-7
cdr3_aa: CASSEISTEQYF
cdr3_nt: TGCGCCAGCAGTGAGATCTCTACCGAGCAGTACTTC

cdr3_length: 14
d_call: TRBD2
clone_size: .
v_call: TRBV27
j_call: TRBJ2-5
cdr3_aa: CASSTGTSRGTQYF
cdr3_nt: TGTGCCAGCAGCACCGGGACTAGCAGGGGGACCCAGTACTTC

cdr3_length: 14
d_call: TRBD2
clone_size: .
v_call: TRBV11-2
j_call: TRBJ2-2
cdr3_aa: CASSATSVPGELFF
cdr3_nt: TGTGCCAGCAGCGCCACTAGCGTCCCCGGGGAGCTGTTTTTT

cdr3_length: 13
d_call: TRBD1
clone_size: .
v_call: TRBV6-5
j_call: TRBJ2-7
cdr3_aa: CASSSRDRARQYF
cdr3_nt: TGTGCCAGCAGTTCCCGGGACAGGGCCAGGCAGTACTTC

cdr3_length: 12
d_call: .
clone_size: .
v_call: TRBV6-1
j_call: TRBJ2-7
cdr3_aa: CASSAPDREQYF
cdr3_nt: TGTGCCAGCAGTGCCCCCGACAGGGAGCAGTACTTC

cdr3_length: 13
d_call: .
clone_size: .
v_call: TRBV7-2
j_call: TRBJ1-2
cdr3_aa: CASSLESGYGYTF
cdr3_nt: TGTGCCAGCAGCTTAGAATCCGGGTATGGCTACACCTTC

cdr3_length: 15
d_call: .
clone_size: .
v_call: TRBV6-5
j_call: TRBJ1-2
cdr3_aa: CASVLPKRGNYGYTF
cdr3_nt: TGTGCCAGCGTTCTCCCAAAGCGGGGGAACTATGGCTACACCTTC

cdr3_length: 15
d_call: .
clone_size: .
v_call: TRBV18
j_call: TRBJ1-4
cdr3_aa: CASSPYGATNEKLFF
cdr3_nt: TGTGCCAGCTCACCGTACGGGGCAACTAATGAAAAACTGTTTTTT